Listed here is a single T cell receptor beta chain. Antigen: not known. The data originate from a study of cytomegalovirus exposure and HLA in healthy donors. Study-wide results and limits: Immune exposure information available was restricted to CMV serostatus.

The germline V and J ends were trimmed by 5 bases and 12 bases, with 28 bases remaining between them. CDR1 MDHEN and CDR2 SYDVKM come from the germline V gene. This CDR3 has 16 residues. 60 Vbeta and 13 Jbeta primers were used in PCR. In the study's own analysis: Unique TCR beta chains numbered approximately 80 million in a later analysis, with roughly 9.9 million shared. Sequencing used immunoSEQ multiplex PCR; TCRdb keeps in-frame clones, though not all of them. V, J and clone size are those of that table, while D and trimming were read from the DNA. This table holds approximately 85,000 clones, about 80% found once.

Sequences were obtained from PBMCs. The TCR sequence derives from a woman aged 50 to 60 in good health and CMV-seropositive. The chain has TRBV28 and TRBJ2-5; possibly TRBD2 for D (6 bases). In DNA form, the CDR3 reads TGTGCCAGCAGTCCATCCCGATTGCGGGACTTCAGACCCGAGTACTTC. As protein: CASSPSRLRDFRPEYF.